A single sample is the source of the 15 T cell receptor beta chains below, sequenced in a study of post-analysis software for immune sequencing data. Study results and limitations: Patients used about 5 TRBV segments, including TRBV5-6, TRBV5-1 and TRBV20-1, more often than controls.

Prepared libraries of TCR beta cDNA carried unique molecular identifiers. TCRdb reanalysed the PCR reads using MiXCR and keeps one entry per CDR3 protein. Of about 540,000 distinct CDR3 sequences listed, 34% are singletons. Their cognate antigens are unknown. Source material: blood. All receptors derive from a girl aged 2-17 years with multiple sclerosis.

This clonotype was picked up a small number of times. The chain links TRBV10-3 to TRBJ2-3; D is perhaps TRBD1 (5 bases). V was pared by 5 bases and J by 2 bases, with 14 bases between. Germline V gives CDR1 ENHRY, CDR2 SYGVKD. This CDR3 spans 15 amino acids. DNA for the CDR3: TGTGCCATCAGTATCTGGGCAGGGCTCACAGATACGCAGTATTTT. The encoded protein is CAISIWAGLTDTQYF.

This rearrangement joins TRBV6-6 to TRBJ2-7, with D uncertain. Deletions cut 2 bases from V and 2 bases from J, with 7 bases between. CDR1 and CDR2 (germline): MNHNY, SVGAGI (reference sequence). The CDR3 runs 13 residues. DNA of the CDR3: TGTGCCAGCAGTTACGGTGGGCCCTACGAGCAGTACTTC. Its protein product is CASSYGGPYEQYF.

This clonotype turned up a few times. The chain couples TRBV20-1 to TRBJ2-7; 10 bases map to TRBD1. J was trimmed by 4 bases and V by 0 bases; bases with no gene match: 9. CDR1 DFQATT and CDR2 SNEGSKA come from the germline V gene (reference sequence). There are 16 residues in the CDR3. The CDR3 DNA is TGCAGTGCTAGAGATAATTCCCGGACAGGGGGATACGAGCAGTACTTC. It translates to CSARDNSRTGGYEQYF.

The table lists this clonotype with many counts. The CDR3 is CASSFDREETQYF. The CDR3 DNA is TGTGCCAGCAGTTTCGACAGGGAAGAGACCCAGTACTTC. The chain links TRBV6-5 to TRBJ2-5; 7 nucleotides match TRBD1. Germline CDR1 MNHEY, CDR2 SVGAGI. The J segment lost 3 bases and the V segment lost 4 bases, leaving 2 bases of the junction unmatched. The CDR3 has 13 residues.

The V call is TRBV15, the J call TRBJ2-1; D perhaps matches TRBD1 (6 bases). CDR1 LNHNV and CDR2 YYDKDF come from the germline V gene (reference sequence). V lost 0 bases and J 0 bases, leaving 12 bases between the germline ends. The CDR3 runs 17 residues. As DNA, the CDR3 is TGTGCCACCAGCAGAGATTCCGGCAGGGGCTCCTACAATGAGCAGTTCTTC. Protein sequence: CATSRDSGRGSYNEQFF.

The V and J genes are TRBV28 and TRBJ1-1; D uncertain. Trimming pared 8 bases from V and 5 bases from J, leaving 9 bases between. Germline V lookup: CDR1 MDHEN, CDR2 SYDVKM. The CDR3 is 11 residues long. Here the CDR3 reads CASCTLTEAFF. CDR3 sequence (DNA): TGTGCCAGCTGCACCCTTACTGAAGCTTTCTTT.

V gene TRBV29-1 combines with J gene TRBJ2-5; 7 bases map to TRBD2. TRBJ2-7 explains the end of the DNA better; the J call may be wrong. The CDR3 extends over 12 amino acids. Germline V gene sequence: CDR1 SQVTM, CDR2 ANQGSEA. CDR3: CSVDRPGGEQYF. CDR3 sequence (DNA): TGCAGCGTTGACCGCCCGGGGGGCGAGCAGTACTTC.

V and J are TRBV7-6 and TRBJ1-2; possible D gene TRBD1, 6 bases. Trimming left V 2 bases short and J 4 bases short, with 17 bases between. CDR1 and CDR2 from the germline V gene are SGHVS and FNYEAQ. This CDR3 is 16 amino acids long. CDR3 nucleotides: TGTGCCAGCAGCTTACTCCCAAGGGGGGACGTCTATGGCTACACCTTC. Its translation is CASSLLPRGDVYGYTF. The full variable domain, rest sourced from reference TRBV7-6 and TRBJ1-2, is GAGVSQSPRYKVTKRGQDVALRCDPISGHVSLYWYRQALGQGPEFLTYFNYEAQQDKSGLPNDRFSAERPEGSISTLTIQRTEQRDSAMYRCASSLLPRGDVYGYTFGSGTRLTVV.

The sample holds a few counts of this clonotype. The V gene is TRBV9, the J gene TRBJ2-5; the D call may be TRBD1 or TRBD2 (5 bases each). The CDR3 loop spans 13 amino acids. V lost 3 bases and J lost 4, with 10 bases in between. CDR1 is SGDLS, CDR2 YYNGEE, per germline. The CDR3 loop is CASSERGPETQYF. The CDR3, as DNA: TGTGCCAGCAGCGAGAGGGGCCCAGAGACCCAGTACTTC.

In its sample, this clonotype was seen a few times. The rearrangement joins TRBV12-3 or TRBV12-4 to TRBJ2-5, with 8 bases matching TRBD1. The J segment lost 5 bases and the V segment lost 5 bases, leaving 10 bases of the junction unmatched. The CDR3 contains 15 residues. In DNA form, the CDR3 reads TGTGCCAGCAGTGCGCTCGACAGGGGAGGCGAGACCCAGTACTTC. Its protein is CASSALDRGGETQYF.

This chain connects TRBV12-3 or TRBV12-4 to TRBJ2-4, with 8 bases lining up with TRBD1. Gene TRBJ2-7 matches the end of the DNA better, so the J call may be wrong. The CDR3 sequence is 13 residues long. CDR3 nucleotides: TGTGCCAGCATCCTCAGGGGGCAGGGCGAGCAGTACTTC. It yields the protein CASILRGQGEQYF.

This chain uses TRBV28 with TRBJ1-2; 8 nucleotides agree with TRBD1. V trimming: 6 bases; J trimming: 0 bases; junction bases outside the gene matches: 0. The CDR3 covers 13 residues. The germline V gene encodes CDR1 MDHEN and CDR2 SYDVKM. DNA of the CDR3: TGTGCCAGCAGGACAGGGGCTAACTATGGCTACACCTTC. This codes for CASRTGANYGYTF.

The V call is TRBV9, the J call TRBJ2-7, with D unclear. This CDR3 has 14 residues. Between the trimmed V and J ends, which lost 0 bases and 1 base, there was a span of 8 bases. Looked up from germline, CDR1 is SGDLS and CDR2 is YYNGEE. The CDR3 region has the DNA TGTGCCAGCAGCGTAGGCCCGGATTCCTACGAGCAGTACTTC. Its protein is CASSVGPDSYEQYF.

The chain's CDR3 is CASSPDFAAATNEKLFF. The CDR3 region has the DNA TGTGCCAGCAGCCCGGACTTCGCAGCGGCAACTAATGAAAAACTGTTTTTT. The chain carries TRBV7-2 and TRBJ1-4; unclear D gene. From germline, CDR1 is SGHTA and CDR2 FQGNSA. Trimming pared 5 bases from V and 0 bases from J, leaving 16 bases between. The CDR3 is 17 amino acids.

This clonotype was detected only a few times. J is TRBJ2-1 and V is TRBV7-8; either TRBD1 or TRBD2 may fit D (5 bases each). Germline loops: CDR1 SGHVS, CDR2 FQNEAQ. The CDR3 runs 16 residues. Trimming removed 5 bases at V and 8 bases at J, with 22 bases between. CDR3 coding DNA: TGTGCCAGCAGCCGAGGGACCTTCCTCATCGGACATGAGCAGTTCTTC. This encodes CASSRGTFLIGHEQFF.